A selection of T cell receptor beta chains follows, all from one sample in a study of T-cell reconstitution after alpha-beta-depleted transplantation in children. TCRdb analysed the PCR reads with MiXCR anew, one entry per CDR3 protein. The sample has 300,000 to 400,000 distinct CDR3 sequences, approximately 23% seen once. The sequences come from PBMCs, mostly from graft donor cells, collected 180 days after TCRalphabeta/CD19-depleted stem cell transplant. The receptor source for this set is a male patient aged 5 to 17 who had a stem cell transplant for acute lymphoblastic leukemia, so the T cells may come from the graft donor. Each CDR3 is given with its conserved first and last residue. Each record gives: V gene, clone size, D gene, J gene, CDR3 DNA, CDR3 protein. The D gene is left open where the match is weak. Where a row states a size, it is once, few, many or the class of an expanded clone; other rows omit it.

V: TRBV20-1
size: .
D: .
J: TRBJ2-1
DNA: TGCAGTGCTAGAGTGGGACCACCGATTTTCAGGGCTATCTACAATGAGCAGTTCTTC
CDR3: CSARVGPPIFRAIYNEQFF

V: TRBV12-3/TRBV12-4
size: .
D: TRBD1
J: TRBJ1-2
DNA: TGTGCCAGTTTGTTTGGGGGGACAGGGGGACATGGCTACACCTTC
CDR3: CASLFGGTGGHGYTF

V: TRBV7-9
size: .
D: .
J: TRBJ1-3
DNA: TGTGCCAGCAGCAGGACGGTCAGCTCTGGAAACACCATATATTTT
CDR3: CASSRTVSSGNTIYF

V: TRBV20-1
size: .
D: TRBD1
J: TRBJ1-4
DNA: TGCAGTGCTAGGGGACAGGCCTCGCTTGAAAAACTGTTTTTT
CDR3: CSARGQASLEKLFF

V: TRBV27
size: .
D: .
J: TRBJ1-5
DNA: TGTGCCAGCAGAGTAGGGGAAGACAATCAGCCCCAGCATTTT
CDR3: CASRVGEDNQPQHF

V: TRBV7-3
size: .
D: TRBD2
J: TRBJ2-2
DNA: TGTGCCAGCAGCCCAACGGCTAGCGGGAGGGCCGGGGAGCTGTTTTTT
CDR3: CASSPTASGRAGELFF

V: TRBV4-1
size: few
D: .
J: TRBJ2-1
DNA: TGCGCCAGCAGCCATGTCTACAATGAGCAGTTCTTC
CDR3: CASSHVYNEQFF

V: TRBV4-2
size: few
D: TRBD2
J: TRBJ2-7
DNA: TGTGCCAGCAGCCAAGAGACCCTAGCGGGAGGATACGAGCAGTACTTC
CDR3: CASSQETLAGGYEQYF

V: TRBV6-1
size: .
D: .
J: TRBJ1-5
DNA: TGTGCCAGCACCGGCCCGGGATGGAATCAGCCCCAGCATTTT
CDR3: CASTGPGWNQPQHF

V: TRBV5-4
size: .
D: TRBD1
J: TRBJ2-7
DNA: TGTGCCAGCAGAGTTCGGGGACAGGGTTCCCACGAGCAGTACTTC
CDR3: CASRVRGQGSHEQYF

V: TRBV7-8
size: few
D: .
J: TRBJ2-5
DNA: TGTGCCAGCAGCCGCGACTTGTCGAGGGAGACCCAGTACTTC
CDR3: CASSRDLSRETQYF

V: TRBV10-3
size: few
D: .
J: TRBJ2-1
DNA: TGTGCCATCAAAGAGGGGTTATTAGGGAGGCCCTTATACGGGGAGCAGTTCTTC
CDR3: CAIKEGLLGRPLYGEQFF

V: TRBV20-1
size: few
D: .
J: TRBJ1-1
DNA: TGCAGTGCGGGGGGGACCACTGAAGCTTTCTTT
CDR3: CSAGGTTEAFF

V: TRBV4-1
size: .
D: .
J: TRBJ2-1
DNA: TGCGCCAGCAGCCACCCGGGGCGGGGCGTAGAAAGGAATGAGCAGTTCTTC
CDR3: CASSHPGRGVERNEQFF

V: TRBV4-1
size: .
D: .
J: TRBJ1-1
DNA: TGCGCCAGCAGCCAAGATTCGGAGAAAAAGGCTTTCTTT
CDR3: CASSQDSEKKAFF

V: TRBV12-3/TRBV12-4
size: few
D: .
J: TRBJ2-2
DNA: TGTGCCAGCAGCGGGGACGCCTGGGTCACCGGGGAGCTGTTTTTT
CDR3: CASSGDAWVTGELFF

V: TRBV29-1
size: few
D: TRBD1
J: TRBJ2-7
DNA: TGCAGCGTTGAAGGGGTCCGGGACAGGGGGCGCAAGCAGTACTTC
CDR3: CSVEGVRDRGRKQYF

V: TRBV6-5
size: .
D: TRBD1
J: TRBJ1-2
DNA: TGTGCCAGCAGTTACCACGACAGGGTAGATGGCTACACCTTC
CDR3: CASSYHDRVDGYTF

V: TRBV15
size: few
D: .
J: TRBJ2-5
DNA: TGTGCCACCAGCAGAGATCCTAGGTCTAAAGAGACCCAGTACTTC
CDR3: CATSRDPRSKETQYF

V: TRBV20-1
size: .
D: TRBD2
J: TRBJ2-3
DNA: TGCAGTACTGGGGAGGGCCGAATCACAGATACGCAGTATTTT
CDR3: CSTGEGRITDTQYF

V: TRBV5-6
size: few
D: TRBD2
J: TRBJ2-7
DNA: TGTGCCAGCAGCTTGCCAAGCGGGAAAGAGCAGTACTTC
CDR3: CASSLPSGKEQYF

V: TRBV29-1
size: .
D: .
J: TRBJ2-3
DNA: TGCAGCGAGGGACTCTTCAAGGGCACAGATACGCAGTATTTT
CDR3: CSEGLFKGTDTQYF

V: TRBV29-1
size: few
D: .
J: TRBJ2-7
DNA: TGCAGCGTTGAAGAGGGCGCAGGGTTTTGTAACGAGCAGTACTTC
CDR3: CSVEEGAGFCNEQYF

V: TRBV27
size: few
D: .
J: TRBJ1-5
DNA: TGTGCCAGCAGTTTATCCAGGGTTGGCAATCAGCCCCAGCATTTT
CDR3: CASSLSRVGNQPQHF

V: TRBV12-3/TRBV12-4
size: many
D: TRBD1
J: TRBJ1-5
DNA: TGTGCCAGCAGCCATCAGAGACAGGGGATACAGCCCCAGCATTTT
CDR3: CASSHQRQGIQPQHF

V: TRBV7-6
size: .
D: TRBD2
J: TRBJ2-2
DNA: TGTGCCAGCAGCAGAATTCTAGCGGGAGATTACGGGGAGCTGTTTTTT
CDR3: CASSRILAGDYGELFF

V: TRBV6-5
size: .
D: .
J: TRBJ2-3
DNA: TGTGCCAGCAGTTACTGGGCCGTCTCGGGATTGGATACGCAGTATTTT
CDR3: CASSYWAVSGLDTQYF

V: TRBV5-1
size: .
D: .
J: TRBJ1-4
DNA: TGCGCCAGCAGGGATGGGGGTTCGGGAGAAAAACTGTTTTTT
CDR3: CASRDGGSGEKLFF

V: TRBV6-5
size: .
D: TRBD1
J: TRBJ2-7
DNA: TGTGCCAGCAGTTCCAACCTGAACAGGGGGTGGGCCTACGAGCAGTACTTC
CDR3: CASSSNLNRGWAYEQYF

V: TRBV5-1
size: .
D: .
J: TRBJ2-7
DNA: TGCGCCAGCAGCTCACCCGGTCGGACAGCCTACGAGCAGTACTTC
CDR3: CASSSPGRTAYEQYF

V: TRBV25-1
size: .
D: TRBD1
J: TRBJ1-1
DNA: TGTGCCAGCAATACAGGGGCCGACACTGAAGCTTTCTTT
CDR3: CASNTGADTEAFF

V: TRBV5-1
size: .
D: .
J: TRBJ2-1
DNA: TGCGCCAGCAGCTTGGATGGGCCAAGCTCCTACAATGAGCAGTTCTTC
CDR3: CASSLDGPSSYNEQFF

V: TRBV4-1
size: few
D: TRBD2
J: TRBJ2-2
DNA: TGCGCCAGCAGCCATAGGACTCGGACTAGCGGGAACACCGGGGAGCTGTTTTTT
CDR3: CASSHRTRTSGNTGELFF

V: TRBV27
size: few
D: .
J: TRBJ1-6
DNA: TGTGCCAGCAGTCTCTCCTTTGGGGGTCCTTATTCACCCCTCCACTTT
CDR3: CASSLSFGGPYSPLHF

V: TRBV5-1
size: few
D: TRBD1
J: TRBJ2-7
DNA: TGCGCCAGCAGCTTGGTATACAGGGGAAAGTACGAGCAGTACTTC
CDR3: CASSLVYRGKYEQYF

V: TRBV7-8
size: .
D: TRBD2
J: TRBJ2-2
DNA: TGTGCCAGCAGCTTCCCGAGCGGGAGGGCCGCGAACACCGGGGAGCTGTTTTTT
CDR3: CASSFPSGRAANTGELFF

V: TRBV9
size: few
D: .
J: TRBJ1-6
DNA: TGTGCCAGCAGCCCGTTCGGGACTAATTCACCCCTCCACTTT
CDR3: CASSPFGTNSPLHF

V: TRBV7-6
size: .
D: TRBD1
J: TRBJ1-2
DNA: TGTGCCAGCAGCTTAGCGTTACAGGGGGGCAATAACTATGGCTACACCTTC
CDR3: CASSLALQGGNNYGYTF

V: TRBV18
size: .
D: .
J: TRBJ1-5
DNA: TGTGCCAGCTCACTCGGACACGATCAGCCCCAGCATTTT
CDR3: CASSLGHDQPQHF

V: TRBV7-9
size: .
D: .
J: TRBJ2-7
DNA: TGTGCCAGCAGCCACAGGGAGTCCGGTTACGAGCAGTACTTC
CDR3: CASSHRESGYEQYF

V: TRBV5-1
size: .
D: TRBD1
J: TRBJ1-2
DNA: TGCGCCAGCAGCTTCATTCCACAGGGGGCGGGCTATGGCTACACCTTC
CDR3: CASSFIPQGAGYGYTF

V: TRBV10-3
size: .
D: .
J: TRBJ2-5
DNA: TGTGCCATCAGTGAACCCTCCGGGAAGACCCAGTACTTC
CDR3: CAISEPSGKTQYF

V: TRBV9
size: .
D: .
J: TRBJ2-6
DNA: TGTGCCAGCAGCGGACGAATGTTCTGGGGCTCTGGGGCCAACGTCCTGACTTTC
CDR3: CASSGRMFWGSGANVLTF